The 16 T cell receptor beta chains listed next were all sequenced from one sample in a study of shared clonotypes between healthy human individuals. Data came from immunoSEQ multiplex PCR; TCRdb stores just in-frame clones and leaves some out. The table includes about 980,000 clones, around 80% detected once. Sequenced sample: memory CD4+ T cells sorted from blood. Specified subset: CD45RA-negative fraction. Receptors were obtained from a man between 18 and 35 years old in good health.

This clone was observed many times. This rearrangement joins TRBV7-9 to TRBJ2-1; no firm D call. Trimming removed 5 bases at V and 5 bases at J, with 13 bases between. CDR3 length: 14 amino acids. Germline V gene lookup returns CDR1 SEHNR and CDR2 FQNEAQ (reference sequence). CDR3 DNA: TGTGCCAGCAGCCCACACAACAACAACAATGAGCAGTTCTTC. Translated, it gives CASSPHNNNNEQFF.

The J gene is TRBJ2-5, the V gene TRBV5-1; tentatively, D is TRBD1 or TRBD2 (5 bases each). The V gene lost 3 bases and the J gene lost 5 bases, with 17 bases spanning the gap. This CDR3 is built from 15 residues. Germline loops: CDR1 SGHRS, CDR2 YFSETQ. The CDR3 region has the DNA TGCGCCAGCAGCTGGGACGGGCTCTCCGTGGAGACCCAGTACTTC. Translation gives CASSWDGLSVETQYF.

The chain's CDR3 is CASSEDRGQGSPLHF. The CDR3 region has the DNA TGTGCCAGCAGTGAGGACAGGGGGCAAGGATCACCCCTCCACTTT. This chain joins TRBV6-1 and TRBJ1-6, with 11 bases lining up with TRBD1. The CDR3 is 15 residues long. CDR1 is MNHNS and CDR2 is SASEGT in the germline V gene. J was trimmed by 10 bases and V by 3 bases; bases with no gene match: 5.

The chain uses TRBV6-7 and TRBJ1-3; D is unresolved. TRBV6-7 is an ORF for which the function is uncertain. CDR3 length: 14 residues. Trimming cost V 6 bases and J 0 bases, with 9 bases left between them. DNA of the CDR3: TGTGCCAGCAGCCCAAGGGACTCTGGAAACACCATATATTTT. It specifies CASSPRDSGNTIYF.

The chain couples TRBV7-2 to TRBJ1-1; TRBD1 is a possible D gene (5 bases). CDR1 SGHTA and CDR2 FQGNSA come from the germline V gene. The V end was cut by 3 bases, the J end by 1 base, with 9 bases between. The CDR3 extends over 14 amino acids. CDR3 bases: TGTGCCAGCAGCTTCCAGGGAGGGAACACTGAAGCTTTCTTT. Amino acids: CASSFQGGNTEAFF.

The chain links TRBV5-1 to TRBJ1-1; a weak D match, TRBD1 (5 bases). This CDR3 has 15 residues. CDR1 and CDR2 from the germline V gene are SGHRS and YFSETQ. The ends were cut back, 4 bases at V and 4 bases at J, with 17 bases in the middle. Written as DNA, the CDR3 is TGCGCCAGCAGCGGGGGGGACCGCCTCAGCACTGAAGCTTTCTTT. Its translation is CASSGGDRLSTEAFF.

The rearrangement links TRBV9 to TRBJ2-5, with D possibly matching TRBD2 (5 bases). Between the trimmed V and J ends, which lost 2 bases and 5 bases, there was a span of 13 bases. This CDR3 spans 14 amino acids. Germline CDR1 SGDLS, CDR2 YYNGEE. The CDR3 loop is CASSVAISGETQYF. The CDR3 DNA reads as TGTGCCAGCAGCGTCGCTATCTCGGGGGAGACCCAGTACTTC.

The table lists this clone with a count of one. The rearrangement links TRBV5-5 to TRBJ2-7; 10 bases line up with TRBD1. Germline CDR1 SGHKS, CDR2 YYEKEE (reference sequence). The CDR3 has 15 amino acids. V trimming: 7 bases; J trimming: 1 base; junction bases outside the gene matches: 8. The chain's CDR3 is CASRQKGQGSYEQYF. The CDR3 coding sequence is TGTGCCAGCCGACAAAAGGGACAGGGGTCCTACGAGCAGTACTTC.

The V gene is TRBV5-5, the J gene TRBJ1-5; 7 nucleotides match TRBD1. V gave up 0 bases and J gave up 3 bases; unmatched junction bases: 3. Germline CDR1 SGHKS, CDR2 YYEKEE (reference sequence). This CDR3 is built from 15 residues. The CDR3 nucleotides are TGTGCCAGCAGCTTGGTACAGGGGAACAATCAGCCCCAGCATTTT. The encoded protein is CASSLVQGNNQPQHF.

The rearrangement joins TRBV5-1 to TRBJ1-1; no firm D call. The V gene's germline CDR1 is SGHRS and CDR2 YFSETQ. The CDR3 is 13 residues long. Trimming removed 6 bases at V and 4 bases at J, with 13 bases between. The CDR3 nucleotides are TGCGCCAGCAAGGTGGGGTCAAGCACTGAAGCTTTCTTT. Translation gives CASKVGSSTEAFF.

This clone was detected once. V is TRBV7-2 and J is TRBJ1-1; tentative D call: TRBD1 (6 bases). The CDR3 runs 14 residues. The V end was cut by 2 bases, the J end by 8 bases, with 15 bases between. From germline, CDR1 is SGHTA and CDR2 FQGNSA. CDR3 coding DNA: TGTGCCAGCAGCTTAAGCAGAGGGGGTAGGGAAGCTTTCTTT. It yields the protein CASSLSRGGREAFF. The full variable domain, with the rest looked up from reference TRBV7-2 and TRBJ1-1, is GAGVSQSPSNKVTEKGKDVELRCDPISGHTALYWYRQSLGQGLEFLIYFQGNSAPDKSGLPSDRFSAERTGGSVSTLTIQRTQQEDSAVYLCASSLSRGGREAFFGQGTRLTVV.

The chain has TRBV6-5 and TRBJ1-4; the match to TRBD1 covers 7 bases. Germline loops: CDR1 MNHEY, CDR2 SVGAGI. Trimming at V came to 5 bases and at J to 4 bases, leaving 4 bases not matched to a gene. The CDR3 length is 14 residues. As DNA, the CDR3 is TGTGCCAGCAGTCAGGGGGTTCTTAATGAAAAACTGTTTTTT. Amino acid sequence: CASSQGVLNEKLFF.

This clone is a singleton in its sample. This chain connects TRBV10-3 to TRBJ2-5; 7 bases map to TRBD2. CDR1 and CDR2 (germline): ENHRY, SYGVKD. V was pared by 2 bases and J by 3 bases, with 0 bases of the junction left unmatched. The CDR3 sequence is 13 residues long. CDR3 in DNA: TGTGCCATCAGTGAGAGCGGGGAAGAGACCCAGTACTTC. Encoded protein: CAISESGEETQYF.

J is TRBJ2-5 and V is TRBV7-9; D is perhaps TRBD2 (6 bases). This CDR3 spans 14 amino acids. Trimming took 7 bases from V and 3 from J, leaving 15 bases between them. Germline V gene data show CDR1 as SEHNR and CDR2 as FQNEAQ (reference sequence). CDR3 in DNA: TGTGCCAGCATCAGGACGGGGGAGAAAGAGACCCAGTACTTC. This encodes CASIRTGEKETQYF.

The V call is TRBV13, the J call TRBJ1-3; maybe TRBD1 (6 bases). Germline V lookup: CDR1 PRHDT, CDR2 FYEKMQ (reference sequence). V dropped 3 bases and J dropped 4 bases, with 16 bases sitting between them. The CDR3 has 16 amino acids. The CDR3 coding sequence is TGTGCCAGCAGCTTCACAGGGTCCCCATCCGGAAACACCATATATTTT. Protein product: CASSFTGSPSGNTIYF.

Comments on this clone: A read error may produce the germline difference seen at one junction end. The CDR3, as DNA: TGTGCTAGCAGCGCGCGCGCGGGGACGGGAGAGACCCAGTACTTC. Translating it yields CASSARAGTGETQYF. This chain joins TRBV7-7 and TRBJ2-5; D possibly corresponds to TRBD2 (6 bases). This CDR3 is built from 15 residues. Germline V gives CDR1 SSHAT, CDR2 FNYEAQ (reference sequence).